These 12 T cell receptor beta chains came from one sample sequenced in a study of T cells in localized non-small cell lung cancer. TCRdb keeps only in-frame clones here, not all; method: immunoSEQ multiplex PCR. This sample yields 45,000 to 55,000 clones, of which 60% to 80% are seen a single time; about 15% belongs to the top ten. Sequenced here: peripheral blood, sampled before any cancer treatment. The receptors were sampled from a man aged 35-75 years with stage I squamous cell lung carcinoma.

V is TRBV5-8 and J is TRBJ1-2; 7 bases fit TRBD1. V trimming: 3 bases; J trimming: 5 bases; junction bases outside the gene matches: 1. The CDR3 is made up of 12 amino acids. In germline, CDR1 is SGHTS, CDR2 YDEGEE. CDR3 sequence reads: CASSWGQYGYTF. CDR3 in DNA: TGTGCCAGCAGCTGGGGACAGTATGGCTACACCTTC.

The J gene is TRBJ1-1, the V gene TRBV9; D gene ambiguous. The CDR3 consists of 16 residues. The V and J ends lost 0 bases and 1 base respectively, with 13 bases between them. Germline V gene sequence: CDR1 SGDLS, CDR2 YYNGEE. In DNA, the CDR3 is TGTGCCAGCAGCGTAGGCACAACCAACGCGAACACTGAAGCTTTCTTT. It encodes CASSVGTTNANTEAFF.

This chain joins TRBV19 and TRBJ2-1; TRBD2 aligns across 12 bases. The V segment lost 2 bases and the J segment 8 bases; nucleotides outside the gene matches: 4. CDR3 length: 15 residues. The V gene's germline CDR1 is LNHDA and CDR2 SQIVND (reference sequence). The CDR3 DNA reads TGTGCCAGTAGTATACTAGCGGGGGGGGTGGATGAGCAGTTCTTC. Translated, it gives CASSILAGGVDEQFF.

This chain joins TRBV30 and TRBJ1-6, with D perhaps matching TRBD1 (5 bases). Looked up from germline, CDR1 is GTSNPN and CDR2 is SVGIG (reference sequence). This CDR3 contains 17 residues. Deletions cut 1 base from V and 6 bases from J, with 19 bases between. The CDR3: CAWSEWEGAAGNSPLHF. In DNA, the CDR3 is TGTGCCTGGAGTGAATGGGAAGGGGCGGCGGGTAATTCACCCCTCCACTTT.

The V gene is TRBV5-4, the J gene TRBJ1-6, with TRBD1 matching 8 bases. The CDR3 totals 16 residues. Germline CDR1 reads SGHNT; CDR2 reads YYREEE (reference sequence). Germline trimming cut 0 bases from V and 7 bases from J; bases unmatched to any gene: 6. CDR3 amino acids: CASSLGSGGINSPLHF. The CDR3 DNA follows: TGTGCCAGCAGCTTGGGGTCAGGGGGCATCAATTCACCCCTCCACTTT. Combining the CDR3 with reference TRBV5-4 and TRBJ1-6 gives the whole variable domain ETGVTQSPTHLIKTRGQQVTLRCSSQSGHNTVSWYQQALGQGPQFIFQYYREEENGRGNFPPRFSGLQFPNYSSELNVNALELDDSALYLCASSLGSGGINSPLHFGNGTRLTVT.

The chain couples TRBV5-4 to TRBJ2-1; D perhaps matches TRBD1 (5 bases). Germline V lookup: CDR1 SGHNT, CDR2 YYREEE (reference sequence). The CDR3 covers 16 residues. V was pared by 4 bases and J by 7 bases, with 21 bases between. The CDR3 nucleotides are TGTGCCAGCAGCACGCCTCGTGGGGCGAGTAGTAATGAGCAGTTCTTC. This sequence encodes CASSTPRGASSNEQFF.

This chain uses TRBV4-2 with TRBJ1-6; D call uncertain. The CDR3 covers 13 residues. CDR1 and CDR2 (germline): LGHNA, YNFKEQ. V dropped 1 base and J dropped 10 bases, with 8 bases sitting between them. The CDR3 loop reads CASSQGSSSPLHF. CDR3 nucleotides: TGTGCCAGCAGCCAAGGGAGTTCCTCACCCCTCCACTTT.

This clone came up a few times. This chain connects TRBV7-2 to TRBJ1-6; D possibly corresponds to TRBD1 (5 bases). CDR3 length: 15 amino acids. The germline V gene encodes CDR1 SGHTA and CDR2 FQGNSA. The V end lost 6 bases, the J end lost 7 bases, and 16 bases lay between the germline ends. CDR3 amino acids: CASRPPGTGNSPLHF. The CDR3 DNA reads as TGTGCCAGCAGACCCCCCGGGACGGGGAATTCACCCCTCCACTTT.

The rearrangement joins TRBV9 to TRBJ2-7, with D possibly being TRBD2 (5 bases). The germline V gene encodes CDR1 SGDLS and CDR2 YYNGEE. Trimming removed 3 bases from V and 2 bases from J, with 9 bases in between. The CDR3 loop spans 13 amino acids. CDR3: CASSADLAYEQYF. CDR3 in DNA: TGTGCCAGCAGCGCGGACTTGGCCTACGAGCAGTACTTC.

The rearrangement uses TRBV4-2 and TRBJ2-3; D may be TRBD2 (7 bases). The CDR3 length is 16 residues. Trimming cost V 0 bases and J 5 bases, with 15 bases left between them. Germline V lookup: CDR1 LGHNA, CDR2 YNFKEQ. Here the CDR3 reads CASSQDLRGAKDTQYF. The CDR3 DNA reads as TGTGCCAGCAGCCAAGACTTACGGGGGGCCAAAGATACGCAGTATTTT.

This clone has a handful of counts. The chain couples TRBV18 to TRBJ1-1; 8 bases line up with TRBD1. The CDR3 extends over 16 amino acids. CDR1 is KGHSH and CDR2 is LQKENI in the germline V gene. V was pared by 3 bases and J by 0 bases, with 6 bases of the junction left unmatched. The CDR3 loop reads CASSPSQGALNTEAFF. The CDR3 bases are TGTGCCAGCTCACCCTCCCAGGGGGCATTGAACACTGAAGCTTTCTTT.

This clone was picked up a small number of times. This chain uses TRBV4-2 with TRBJ1-2; D ambiguous. V was shortened by 5 bases and J by 7 bases, with 11 bases between the two germline ends. Per germline, CDR1 LGHNA and CDR2 YNFKEQ. This CDR3 has 12 amino acids. In DNA form, the CDR3 reads TGTGCCAGCAGCGAAGGGCGCGTTGGCTACACCTTC. It codes for CASSEGRVGYTF.